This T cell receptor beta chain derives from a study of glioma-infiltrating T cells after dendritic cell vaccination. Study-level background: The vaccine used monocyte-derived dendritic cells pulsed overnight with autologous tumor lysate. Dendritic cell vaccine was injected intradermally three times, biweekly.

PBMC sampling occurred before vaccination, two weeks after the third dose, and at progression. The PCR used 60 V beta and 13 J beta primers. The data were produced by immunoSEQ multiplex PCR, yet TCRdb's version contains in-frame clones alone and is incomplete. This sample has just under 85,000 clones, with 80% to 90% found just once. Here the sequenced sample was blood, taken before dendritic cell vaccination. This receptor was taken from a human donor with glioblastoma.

Here the CDR3 DNA reads TGTGCCTGGAGTCGGTCGCAGGGTGGTGAAAAACTGTTTTTT. It translates to CAWSRSQGGEKLFF. V usage is TRBV30 and J usage is TRBJ1-4; TRBD1 is a possible D gene (5 bases). Looked up from germline, CDR1 is GTSNPN and CDR2 is SVGIG (reference sequence). The CDR3 has 14 amino acids. Deletions cut 2 bases from V and 7 bases from J, with 14 bases between.